These 9 T cell receptor beta chains originate from one sample sequenced in a study of cytomegalovirus exposure and HLA in healthy donors. The PCR made use of 60 Vbeta and 13 Jbeta primers. This table comes from immunoSEQ multiplex PCR, and its TCRdb copy is limited to in-frame clones, with some not included. The sample holds 110,000 to 150,000 clones, approximately 80% seen once. Sequences were obtained from PBMCs. These receptors were collected from a woman in her thirties or forties in good health and CMV-seronegative.

This clone was found a few times. The sample contains more than one DNA sequence encoding this CDR3. This chain links TRBV19 with TRBJ2-3; 12 nucleotides agree with TRBD2. The CDR3 spans 14 residues. V was pared by 8 bases and J by 3 bases, with 3 bases of the junction left unmatched. Germline V gives CDR1 LNHDA, CDR2 SQIVND (reference sequence). This CDR3 is CASHLAGGTDTQYF. The CDR3 nucleotides read TGTGCCAGTCACCTAGCGGGGGGGACAGATACGCAGTATTTT.

The chain joins TRBV2 to TRBJ2-1, with TRBD1 as a possible D gene (5 bases). The V end lost 3 bases, the J end lost 10 bases, and 19 bases lay between the germline ends. The germline V gene encodes CDR1 SNHLY and CDR2 FYNNEI. The CDR3 loop spans 15 amino acids. Here the CDR3 DNA reads TGTGCCAGCAGTGAGACCGGGCCGCAAGCAGGGGAGCAGTTCTTC. This encodes CASSETGPQAGEQFF. The variable domain in full, completed from reference TRBV2 and TRBJ2-1, reads EPEVTQTPSHQVTQMGQEVILRCVPISNHLYFYWYRQILGQKVEFLVSFYNNEISEKSEIFDDQFSVERPDGSNFTLKIRSTKLEDSAMYFCASSETGPQAGEQFFGPGTRLTVL.

Comment on this clone: Germline and junction disagree at one end, which may indicate a read error. The chain couples TRBV7-9 to TRBJ1-2, with D maybe TRBD1 (5 bases). Germline lookup yields CDR1 SEHNR and CDR2 FQNEAQ (reference sequence). The CDR3 contains 15 residues. CDR3 amino acids: CSSSFPGNVRYGYTF. DNA of the CDR3: TGTTCCAGCAGCTTCCCAGGGAATGTTCGCTATGGCTACACCTTC.

The rearrangement joins TRBV20-1 to TRBJ2-7; D gene ambiguous. The ends were cut back, 3 bases at V and 2 bases at J, with 5 bases in the middle. CDR3 length equals 11 residues. Germline V gene data show CDR1 as DFQATT and CDR2 as SNEGSKA (reference sequence). This chain's CDR3 is CSARTTYEQYF. The CDR3, as DNA: TGCAGTGCTAGGACAACCTACGAGCAGTACTTC.

This clone came up once. This chain links TRBV5-1 with TRBJ2-7; 11 bases are a match to TRBD2. The CDR3 runs 16 residues. The germline V gene encodes CDR1 SGHRS and CDR2 YFSETQ. V trimming: 0 bases; J trimming: 4 bases; junction bases outside the gene matches: 6. This CDR3 reads CASSLGTGLAGYEQYF. For the CDR3, the DNA is TGCGCCAGCAGCTTGGGTACTGGACTAGCGGGTTACGAGCAGTACTTC.

A few counts support this clone. The CDR3 DNA reads as TGCGCCAGCAGCTCCATGGGCCAGGGGTTAGGCTCACCCCTCCACTTT. Translating gives CASSSMGQGLGSPLHF. This sequence joins TRBV5-1 and TRBJ1-6; maybe TRBD1 (6 bases). There are 16 residues in the CDR3. V lost 3 bases to trimming and J lost 10 bases, with 20 bases between them. CDR1 and CDR2 from the germline V gene are SGHRS and YFSETQ.

Comment on this clone: The CDR3 carries no conserved terminal phenylalanine or tryptophan, so it likely arises from a read error. This chain joins TRBV30 and TRBJ1-5; TRBD1 matches at 7 bases. The CDR3 runs 14 residues. Germline CDR1 reads GTSNPN; CDR2 reads SVGIG (reference sequence). V lost 6 bases and J lost 7; bases outside the gene matches: 12. The CDR3 DNA reads TGTGCCTGTATACCCGGGACAGAAGGACAGCCCCAGCATCTT. Translated: CACIPGTEGQPQHL.

The chain is built from TRBV6-1 and TRBJ2-7; D might be TRBD1 (6 bases). Germline CDR1 is MNHNS and CDR2 is SASEGT. Trimming left V 2 bases short and J 0 bases short, with 11 bases between. The CDR3 sequence is 15 residues long. The CDR3 loop is CASSERVTGSYEQYF. The CDR3 coding sequence is TGTGCCAGCAGTGAAAGAGTGACAGGCTCCTACGAGCAGTACTTC.

The chain is built from TRBV5-4 and TRBJ1-2, with TRBD1 identical over 9 bases. The germline CDR1 and CDR2 sequences are SGHNT and YYREEE (reference sequence). The length of the CDR3 is 16 residues. The ends lost 0 bases at V and 1 base at J; junction bases unmatched: 4. For the CDR3, the DNA is TGTGCCAGCAGCTTGGTCGCGACAGGGGGTAACTATGGCTACACCTTC. As protein: CASSLVATGGNYGYTF.